The 17 T cell receptor beta chains presented below share a single source sample, sequenced in a study of patients and donors after allogeneic stem cell transplantation. MiXCR was run by TCRdb on the RT-PCR reads, yielding one entry per CDR3 protein. Among roughly 180,000 distinct CDR3 sequences listed, more than 35% were seen once. Sequencing was done on a sample of blood, either unsorted or a sorted T cell fraction (not recorded which). The receptors originated from a human donor who was either an allogeneic HSCT recipient or a stem cell or donor lymphocyte infusion donor (not recorded which). It is not recorded whose cells these are; they may come from a transplant donor.

The rearrangement uses TRBV2 and TRBJ2-3, with TRBD2 matching 10 bases. Germline trimming cut 8 bases from V and 4 bases from J; bases unmatched to any gene: 12. The CDR3 is made up of 16 amino acids. Germline V gene data show CDR1 as SNHLY and CDR2 as FYNNEI. This CDR3 reads CASGSWLAGVPDTQYF. The CDR3 nucleotides are TGTGCCAGCGGTTCTTGGCTAGCGGGAGTTCCAGATACGCAGTATTTT.

There are a few counts of this clonotype. J is TRBJ1-5 and V is TRBV6-6; TRBD1 is a possible D gene (5 bases). V shed 1 base and J shed 0 bases, with 13 bases lying between them. The germline CDR1 and CDR2 sequences are MNHNY and SVGAGI (reference sequence). The CDR3 is made up of 17 amino acids. This CDR3 reads CASSYWGGEYSNQPQHF. CDR3 DNA sequence: TGTGCCAGCAGTTACTGGGGGGGGGAATATAGCAATCAGCCCCAGCATTTT.

The chain links TRBV12-3 or TRBV12-4 to TRBJ1-5, with 10 positions matching TRBD1. The trim removed 3 bases at V and 9 bases at J, leaving 5 bases unmatched. The CDR3 consists of 14 residues. CDR3 nucleotides: TGTGCCAGCAGTTTGACAGGGGGCCATCCGCCCCAGCATTTT. This codes for CASSLTGGHPPQHF.

The chain uses TRBV2 and TRBJ2-7, with 11 bases fitting TRBD2. The ends lost 2 bases at V and 0 bases at J; junction bases unmatched: 0. This CDR3 comprises 15 residues. Germline CDR1 SNHLY, CDR2 FYNNEI. The chain's CDR3 is CASSETSGSSYEQYF. CDR3 bases: TGTGCCAGCAGTGAAACTAGCGGGAGCTCCTACGAGCAGTACTTC. Drawing the rest from reference TRBV2 and TRBJ2-7, the complete variable domain is EPEVTQTPSHQVTQMGQEVILRCVPISNHLYFYWYRQILGQKVEFLVSFYNNEISEKSEIFDDQFSVERPDGSNFTLKIRSTKLEDSAMYFCASSETSGSSYEQYFGPGTRLTVT.

The chain has TRBV2 and TRBJ1-5; the D gene is possibly TRBD1 (5 bases). The V end lost 7 bases, the J end lost 0 bases, and 13 bases lay between the germline ends. CDR1 SNHLY and CDR2 FYNNEI come from the germline V gene. There are 15 residues in the CDR3. The CDR3 nucleotides are TGTGCCAGCAAGGGGCAGACCTTTAGCAATCAGCCCCAGCATTTT. Residues: CASKGQTFSNQPQHF.

This chain uses TRBV5-1 with TRBJ2-7; tentatively, D is TRBD2 (5 bases). Germline V lookup: CDR1 SGHRS, CDR2 YFSETQ. The CDR3 has 14 residues. V was shortened by 4 bases and J by 1 base, with 12 bases between the two germline ends. CDR3 residues: CASSTDLNSYEQYF. DNA for the CDR3: TGCGCCAGCAGCACGGACTTAAATTCCTACGAGCAGTACTTC.

The V call is TRBV10-3, the J call TRBJ2-3; TRBD2 matches at 10 bases. V was clipped by 6 bases and J by 1 base; unmatched bases: 7. CDR3 size: 16 residues. Germline CDR1 and CDR2: ENHRY and SYGVKD. CDR3 in DNA: TGTGCCATCAGAGGGACTAGCGATGAGGGCACAGATACGCAGTATTTT. This encodes CAIRGTSDEGTDTQYF.

The V gene is TRBV4-3, the J gene TRBJ2-2; D call uncertain. Trimming took 1 base from V and 3 from J, leaving 9 bases between them. CDR1 and CDR2 from the germline V gene are LGHNA and YSLEER. This CDR3 is 15 amino acids long. The CDR3 nucleotides read TGCGCCAGCAGCCAAGTGGCGCTCGACACCGGGGAGCTGTTTTTT. Translating it yields CASSQVALDTGELFF.

The chain uses TRBV6-5 and TRBJ2-1; 7 positions agree with TRBD2. CDR1 and CDR2 (germline): MNHEY, SVGAGI. The CDR3 sequence is 15 residues long. The trim removed 4 bases at V and 7 bases at J, leaving 10 bases unmatched. CDR3 DNA: TGTGCCAGCAGTTCGACTAGCTTCTTTCTGAATGAGCAGTTCTTC. Encoded protein: CASSSTSFFLNEQFF.

The rearrangement links TRBV12-3 or TRBV12-4 to TRBJ1-2, with D possibly matching TRBD1 (6 bases). V lost 7 bases and J lost 5, with 14 bases in between. This CDR3 spans 13 amino acids. As DNA, the CDR3 is TGTGCCAGCACCCCCGGTACAGGGTATGGCTACACCTTC. It is translated as CASTPGTGYGYTF.

The chain recombines TRBV20-1 with TRBJ1-5; D is possibly TRBD1 (5 bases). CDR1 and CDR2 (germline): DFQATT, SNEGSKA (reference sequence). The V gene lost 5 bases and the J gene lost 4 bases, with 12 bases spanning the gap. The CDR3 has 13 residues. The CDR3 spells CSAPRDLNQPQHF. The CDR3 bases are TGCAGTGCTCCCCGGGACTTAAATCAGCCCCAGCATTTT.

This chain uses TRBV12-5 with TRBJ1-2, with D maybe TRBD1 (6 bases). Germline V gene lookup returns CDR1 LGHNT and CDR2 FRNRAP. V was shortened by 1 base and J by 8 bases, with 14 bases between the two germline ends. CDR3 length equals 14 residues. This CDR3 reads CASGLDLGAGGYTF. For the CDR3, the DNA is TGTGCTAGTGGTTTGGATTTGGGGGCCGGCGGCTACACCTTC.

The rearrangement uses TRBV11-2 and TRBJ2-3; tentatively, D is TRBD2 (5 bases). V was trimmed by 3 bases and J by 0 bases, leaving 10 bases between them. This CDR3 region has 15 residues. CDR1 and CDR2 (germline): SGHAT, FQNNGV. CDR3 in DNA: TGTGCCAGCAGCTTGGCGGGTACTAGCACAGATACGCAGTATTTT. It specifies CASSLAGTSTDTQYF.

This clonotype appeared a single time. The chain combines TRBV4-2 with TRBJ2-3; 7 bases are shared with TRBD2. CDR1 is LGHNA and CDR2 is YNFKEQ in the germline V gene. The CDR3 consists of 16 residues. The J segment lost 1 base and the V segment lost 1 base, leaving 5 bases of the junction unmatched. The CDR3 nucleotides are TGTGCCAGCAGCCAAGGGCTAGCGGACCGCACAGATACGCAGTATTTT. This translates into CASSQGLADRTDTQYF.

The chain combines TRBV7-2 with TRBJ2-7; D is ambiguous. The CDR3 is 14 amino acids. Trimming removed 1 base at V and 3 bases at J, with 10 bases between. The germline V gene encodes CDR1 SGHTA and CDR2 FQGNSA. CDR3 region: CASSLVRTHYEQYF. The CDR3 region has the DNA TGTGCCAGCAGCTTAGTTAGGACCCACTACGAGCAGTACTTC.

This clonotype was seen a handful of times. The V and J genes are TRBV6-2 or TRBV6-3 and TRBJ1-1; 8 bases fit TRBD1. Germline CDR1 is MNHEY and CDR2 is SVGEGT. After removal of 2 bases from V and 4 bases from J, the junction contained 3 bases not matched to a gene. The CDR3 totals 14 residues. The CDR3 DNA reads as TGTGCCAGCAGTTACCAGGGGGCGAGCACTGAAGCTTTCTTT. Translated, it gives CASSYQGASTEAFF.

The V gene is TRBV20-1, the J gene TRBJ2-1, with 8 bases aligning to TRBD2. The germline V gene has CDR1 DFQATT and CDR2 SNEGSKA (reference sequence). This CDR3 has 16 amino acids. Trimming cost V 3 bases and J 3 bases; bases outside gene matches: 10. The CDR3 nucleotides are TGCAGTGCTAGCCGCAGACTAGCGACAGACTACAATGAGCAGTTCTTC. Its protein product is CSASRRLATDYNEQFF.